A selection of T cell receptor beta chains follows, all from one sample in a study of blood T cell repertoires in COVID-19. The table came from immunoSEQ multiplex PCR; TCRdb's copy has only in-frame clones and leaves some out. The sample has around 220,000 clones, 87% seen once. The sequencing sample was made of PBMCs or T cells enriched from blood (not recorded which). The receptors come from a woman in her twenties or thirties with acute COVID-19. Both conserved end residues are part of each CDR3.

J gene | V gene | CDR3 protein
TRBJ2-1 | TRBV7-2 | CASSLQLAAKQFF
TRBJ2-7 | TRBV27 | CASGLRGGNEQYF
TRBJ2-1 | TRBV3-1/TRBV3-2 | CASSQGGGIYNEQFF
TRBJ1-2 | TRBV2 | CASSVDGYTF
TRBJ1-6 | TRBV5-4 | CASSPGGNRNNSPLHF
TRBJ2-1 | TRBV10-1 | CASSETGDEQFF
TRBJ1-2 | TRBV5-6 | CASSLTEPPYGYTF
TRBJ1-5 | TRBV2 | CALPPLAKVDQPQHF
TRBJ2-2 | TRBV7-8 | CASSPRQGPSGELFF
TRBJ2-1 | TRBV28 | CASRLTSGGGYNEQFF
TRBJ1-2 | TRBV1 | CTSSQRDRGHGYTF
TRBJ1-5 | TRBV2 | CASTLQGGRQPQHF
TRBJ1-2 | TRBV4-3 | CASSQLGQGTYGYTF
TRBJ2-2 | TRBV6-6 | CASSPTTGELFF
TRBJ1-2 | TRBV6-4 | CASKRSPGNNYGYTF
TRBJ2-2 | TRBV7-7 | CASSPRTLIGTGELFF
TRBJ2-1 | TRBV30 | CAWSAGSGQGALGEQFF
TRBJ2-5 | TRBV19 | CASSTRDRRVQETQYF
TRBJ1-1 | TRBV19 | CASSIEIFGAGGLNTEAFF
TRBJ2-7 | TRBV5-4 | CASSLTPRGEQYF
TRBJ2-5 | TRBV2 | CASRASGSRQETQYF
TRBJ2-3 | TRBV24-1 | CATSGQGTDTQYF
TRBJ2-1 | TRBV6-2/TRBV6-3 | CASSRLDYNEQFF
TRBJ1-2 | TRBV2 | CASSETPGRNHYGYTF
TRBJ1-2 | TRBV3-1/TRBV3-2 | CASSHPGQGLSGYTF
TRBJ2-3 | TRBV5-8 | CASSPDSPDTQYF
TRBJ1-6 | TRBV6-4 | CASGPNSPLHF
TRBJ1-5 | TRBV4-1 | CASSQGSGGGQPQHF
TRBJ2-7 | TRBV27 | CASGRAATDYEQYF
TRBJ2-5 | TRBV5-5 | CASSLQGETQYF
TRBJ2-1 | TRBV3-1/TRBV3-2 | CASRHLGVEQFF
TRBJ2-1 | TRBV14 | CASSRSGGPYNEQFF
TRBJ2-2 | TRBV2 | CASSNSGATGELFF
TRBJ2-2 | TRBV6-6 | CASSPEYRGLATGELFF
TRBJ1-1 | TRBV18 | CASSPHRGDPEAFF
TRBJ2-2 | TRBV6-4 | CASSRLTNTGELFF
TRBJ2-2 | TRBV28 | CASRGQTGVNTGELFF
TRBJ1-1 | TRBV3-1/TRBV3-2 | CASSQMAVPNTEAFF
TRBJ2-3 | TRBV2 | CASKSGREYTQYF
TRBJ1-1 | TRBV15 | CATSSRDSNTEAFF
TRBJ2-7 | TRBV19 | CASSSRDRTSYEQYF
TRBJ1-1 | TRBV19 | CASSTDRLNTEAFF
TRBJ2-2 | TRBV6-2/TRBV6-3 | CASSAGTGQAVYTGELFF
TRBJ2-3 | TRBV7-8 | CASSPQGDTQYF
TRBJ2-1 | TRBV2 | CASSDWHRHPSYNEQFF
TRBJ2-2 | TRBV7-6 | CASSFGTANTGELFF
TRBJ1-1 | TRBV7-3 | CASSFGQSTEAFF
TRBJ2-1 | TRBV7-9 | CASSSSYDVNNEQFF
TRBJ2-1 | TRBV3-1/TRBV3-2 | CASSLVAGGYSEQFF
TRBJ1-5 | TRBV19 | CASSTGGFGNQPQHF
TRBJ2-6 | TRBV9 | CASSALPLDSSLSGANVLTF
TRBJ1-1 | TRBV5-1 | CASSLTSQNTEAFF
TRBJ2-2 | TRBV29-1 | CSVEGERRANTGELFF
TRBJ2-1 | TRBV7-3 | CASSLRAPGGDNEQFF
TRBJ1-6 | TRBV7-2 | CASSLQGVNSPLHF
TRBJ1-2 | TRBV27 | CASSSGTAYTF